Shown below are 8 T cell receptor beta chains from a single sample sequenced in a study of read filtering for tumor transcriptome and immune sequencing. This library used about 400 ng RNA and molecular barcoded adaptors spanning alpha/delta and beta/gamma chains. TCRdb re-called the reads through MiXCR, storing one row per CDR3 protein. There are roughly 130,000 distinct CDR3 sequences in the sample; approximately 12% occur only once, and 8% to 13% lies in the top ten. The specimen sequenced was a population of CD138-negative cells sorted from bone marrow. The origin of the receptors is a donor at least 40 years old with multiple myeloma.

This clonotype was counted ten times or more. The CDR3 DNA reads TGTGCCAGCAGCTTCCGAGGGACCACTGAAGCTTTCTTT. Translated: CASSFRGTTEAFF. The chain couples TRBV7-9 to TRBJ1-1, with D maybe TRBD1 (5 bases). The CDR3 covers 13 residues. Germline CDR1 SEHNR, CDR2 FQNEAQ (reference sequence). Trimming shortened V by 3 bases and J by 4 bases, and 9 bases separated the two germline ends.

This clonotype was recorded many times. The chain joins TRBV20-1 to TRBJ2-1, with 15 bases that match TRBD2. Germline CDR1 DFQATT, CDR2 SNEGSKA (reference sequence). CDR3 length equals 19 residues. V shed 5 bases and J 3 bases; nucleotides not matched to a gene: 14. The CDR3 DNA follows: TGCAGTGCTCCCGGGACTAGCGGGAGGTCCTCCCTAGTCTACAATGAGCAGTTCTTC. Amino acids: CSAPGTSGRSSLVYNEQFF.

About this clonotype itself: A much larger clone differs from this one at a single base, so this may be a read error. The V call is TRBV2, the J call TRBJ1-2, with a weak D call TRBD1 (5 bases). The CDR3 consists of 14 residues. Germline V CDR1 and CDR2: SNHLY, FYNNEI. V was pared by 6 bases and J by 6 bases, with 17 bases between. The CDR3 DNA is TGTGCCAGCAGCCAAACAGGAGGCTTCAATGGCTACACCTTC. Translating it yields CASSQTGGFNGYTF.

As to this clonotype: With a much larger clone just one base away, this may be a read error. The gene calls are TRBV7-2 and TRBJ2-3, with a weak D call TRBD1 (6 bases). CDR3 size: 16 residues. Trimming removed 8 bases at V and 3 bases at J, with 21 bases between. Germline V gene sequence: CDR1 SGHTA, CDR2 FQGNSA. The CDR3 sequence is CASCHQGNRVTDTQYF. Written as DNA, the CDR3 is TGTGCCAGCTGCCACCAGGGGAATAGAGTGACAGATACGCAGTATTTT.

This clonotype occurred many times. The chain uses TRBV20-1 and TRBJ2-3; TRBD1 matches at 9 bases. Germline lookup yields CDR1 DFQATT and CDR2 SNEGSKA (reference sequence). J was trimmed by 2 bases and V by 6 bases; bases with no gene match: 9. The CDR3 extends over 15 amino acids. CDR3 sequence reads: CSAPLGTGYTDTQYF. The CDR3 coding sequence is TGCAGTGCCCCTCTCGGGACAGGGTACACAGATACGCAGTATTTT.

This clonotype was seen repeatedly, ten times or more. V usage is TRBV30 and J usage is TRBJ1-2; D gene ambiguous. The CDR3 has 14 residues. Germline V lookup: CDR1 GTSNPN, CDR2 SVGIG (reference sequence). V lost 0 bases and J 4 bases, leaving 12 bases between the germline ends. This CDR3 is CAWSVGGHLYGYTF. The CDR3 DNA is TGTGCCTGGAGTGTAGGAGGGCACCTCTATGGCTACACCTTC.

This clonotype has ten or more counts. The junction differs from germline at one of its ends, possibly a read error. V is TRBV28 and J is TRBJ1-5, with D unclear. CDR3 length equals 13 residues. The germline V gene encodes CDR1 MDHEN and CDR2 SYDVKM. CDR3 sequence (DNA): TGTGCCAGCAGTCGAGATAGCAATCAGCCCCTGCATTTT. It is translated as CASSRDSNQPLHF.

This clonotype was detected ten times or more. The V call is TRBV20-1, the J call TRBJ2-5; 10 bases fit TRBD2. The CDR3 length is 13 residues. In germline, CDR1 is DFQATT, CDR2 SNEGSKA (reference sequence). The V gene end was trimmed by 5 bases and the J gene end by 1 base; junction bases not matched to a gene: 1. The CDR3: CSALAGGQETQYF. As DNA, the CDR3 is TGCAGTGCTTTAGCGGGGGGCCAAGAGACCCAGTACTTC.